The rows below give T cell receptor beta chains drawn from one sample of a study of T cell responses to AZD1222 COVID-19 vaccine. Only in-frame clones appear in the TCRdb table, and some are missing; sequencing was by immunoSEQ multiplex PCR. The sample lists about 130,000 clones, about 89% occurring once. Material: peripheral blood, obtained on day 0 of AZD1222 vaccination. The receptors come from an adult in good health. CDR3s include the opening cysteine and the closing phenylalanine or tryptophan. A D gene is named only where the DNA matches it firmly. Where a row states a size, it is once, few, many or the class of an expanded clone; other rows omit it.

clone_size,j_call,v_call,d_call,cdr3_aa,cdr3_nt
.,TRBJ2-7,TRBV19,TRBD1,CASKKGTGSVEQYF,TGTGCCAGTAAGAAGGGGACAGGGAGTGTCGAGCAGTACTTC
.,TRBJ2-7,TRBV3-1/TRBV3-2,.,CASSQDVPNEQYF,TGTGCCAGCAGCCAAGATGTCCCCAACGAGCAGTACTTC
.,TRBJ2-3,TRBV6-5,.,CASSYGHLTDTQYF,TGTGCCAGCAGTTACGGACACCTCACAGATACGCAGTATTTT
.,TRBJ2-7,TRBV19,.,CASSLQGSVGEQYF,TGTGCCAGTAGTTTACAGGGTAGCGTGGGCGAGCAGTACTTC
.,TRBJ2-7,TRBV15,TRBD1,CATKRTGGTPTSSLYF,TGTGCCACCAAAAGGACAGGGGGCACCCCGACGAGCAGTCTGTACTTC
.,TRBJ2-2,TRBV7-9,TRBD1,CASSLGGLDRGPGELFF,TGTGCCAGCAGCTTAGGCGGACTGGACAGGGGGCCCGGGGAGCTGTTTTTT
.,TRBJ1-3,TRBV6-1,.,CASSESREAGNTIYF,TGTGCCAGCAGTGAAAGCAGGGAAGCTGGAAACACCATATATTTT
.,TRBJ2-1,TRBV6-4,TRBD2,CASSPGGLAGGGNEQFF,TGTGCCAGCAGTCCCGGGGGACTAGCGGGCGGGGGCAATGAGCAGTTCTTC
.,TRBJ1-1,TRBV7-2,.,CASSSPPNRAFF,TGTGCCAGCAGCTCCCCCCCTAATAGAGCTTTCTTT
.,TRBJ1-5,TRBV30,.,CAWSSNPGGNQPQHF,TGTGCCTGGAGTTCAAACCCTGGGGGCAATCAGCCCCAGCATTTT
.,TRBJ1-1,TRBV10-3,.,CAISSARDTEAFF,TGTGCCATCTCCTCGGCCAGGGACACTGAAGCTTTCTTT
once,TRBJ1-6,TRBV7-2,.,CASSTPMGNSPLHF,TGTGCCAGCAGCACCCCTATGGGGAACTCACCCCTCCACTTT
once,TRBJ1-2,TRBV19,.,CASFSSMIYGYGYTF,TGTGCCAGTTTTTCTTCGATGATCTATGGGTATGGCTACACCTTC
.,TRBJ1-1,TRBV7-8,TRBD1,CASSGGTGREAFF,TGTGCCAGCAGCGGTGGGACAGGGCGTGAAGCTTTCTTT
once,TRBJ1-1,TRBV9,.,CASNAAQPETNTEAFF,TGTGCCAGCAACGCAGCCCAACCGGAAACGAACACTGAAGCTTTCTTT
.,TRBJ2-7,TRBV2,TRBD1,CASSEGAGGSYEQYF,TGTGCCAGCAGTGAAGGGGCAGGGGGCTCCTACGAGCAGTACTTC
.,TRBJ2-3,TRBV11-2,TRBD1,CASSYRGVADTQYF,TGTGCCAGCAGCTACAGGGGGGTAGCAGATACGCAGTATTTT
.,TRBJ1-6,TRBV28,.,CASVGKYNSPLHF,TGTGCCAGCGTGGGGAAGTATAATTCACCCCTCCACTTT
.,TRBJ2-7,TRBV5-6,.,CASSLGWQGYEQYF,TGTGCCAGCAGCTTGGGGTGGCAGGGGTACGAGCAGTACTTC
.,TRBJ2-5,TRBV3-1/TRBV3-2,TRBD2,CASSELAGGDETQYF,TGTGCCAGCAGCGAACTAGCGGGGGGGGATGAGACCCAGTACTTC
.,TRBJ2-3,TRBV19,TRBD2,CASSIDGRDTLQYF,TGTGCCAGTAGTATAGATGGGAGGGATACCCTGCAGTATTTT
.,TRBJ1-1,TRBV29-1,.,CSVAGGNTEAFF,TGCAGCGTTGCTGGGGGGAACACTGAAGCTTTCTTT
few,TRBJ1-1,TRBV14,.,CASSQELNTEAFF,TGTGCCAGCAGCCAGGAACTCAACACTGAAGCTTTCTTT
.,TRBJ1-6,TRBV20-1,.,CSAPRGAVNRF,TGCAGTGCTCCTAGAGGGGCAGTCAACCGTTTT
once,TRBJ2-7,TRBV3-1/TRBV3-2,.,CASSQDGARAGVQYF,TGTGCCAGCAGCCAAGATGGTGCCAGGGCAGGGGTGCAGTACTTC
.,TRBJ1-1,TRBV3-1/TRBV3-2,.,CASSLTVMNTEAFF,TGTGCCAGCAGCTTAACAGTAATGAACACTGAAGCTTTCTTT
.,TRBJ2-3,TRBV28,.,CASTYLGGSSTDTQYF,TGTGCCAGCACCTATCTTGGGGGAAGTAGCACAGATACGCAGTATTTT
.,TRBJ2-7,TRBV6-5,.,CATGRGTAFYEQYF,TGTGCCACCGGGAGGGGGACAGCTTTTTACGAGCAGTACTTC
.,TRBJ1-5,TRBV5-6,.,CASSFGLSNQPQHF,TGTGCCAGCAGCTTTGGGCTGAGCAATCAGCCCCAGCATTTT
.,TRBJ2-2,TRBV18,.,CASSLNTGELFF,TGTGCCAGCTCACTGAACACCGGGGAGCTGTTTTTT
.,TRBJ1-3,TRBV3-1/TRBV3-2,.,CASSMDSTGNTIYF,TGTGCCAGCAGCATGGACAGTACTGGAAACACCATATATTTT
.,TRBJ2-5,TRBV4-2,TRBD1,CASSQTTGGKETQYF,TGTGCCAGCAGCCAGACGACAGGGGGGAAAGAGACCCAGTACTTC
.,TRBJ2-7,TRBV18,.,CASSPLGRSYEQYF,TGTGCCAGCTCACCCCTGGGGAGATCCTACGAGCAGTACTTC
.,TRBJ1-3,TRBV3-1/TRBV3-2,.,CASSQAVRGASGNTIYF,TGTGCCAGCAGCCAAGCGGTAAGGGGGGCCTCTGGAAACACCATATATTTT
.,TRBJ2-5,TRBV11-2,.,CASSLGFYAQYF,TGTGCCAGCAGCTTGGGGTTTTACGCCCAGTACTTC
.,TRBJ1-1,TRBV6-5,.,CASSYRAEAFF,TGTGCCAGCAGCTACCGGGCCGAAGCTTTCTTT
.,TRBJ1-5,TRBV3-1/TRBV3-2,.,CASSRDGNQPQHF,TGTGCCAGCAGCCGAGACGGGAATCAGCCCCAGCATTTT
once,TRBJ2-2,TRBV2,.,CASSEILQTNTGELFF,TGTGCCAGCAGTGAAATCCTACAGACTAACACCGGGGAGCTGTTTTTT
.,TRBJ2-3,TRBV27,TRBD1,CASSNRQGAADTQYF,TGTGCCAGCAGCAACCGACAGGGGGCAGCAGATACGCAGTATTTT
.,TRBJ2-7,TRBV11-3,.,CASSPGFGETYEQYF,TGTGCCAGCAGCCCAGGCTTCGGCGAGACCTACGAGCAGTACTTC
.,TRBJ2-1,TRBV20-1,TRBD2,CSASSSGLAGGRRNEQFF,TGCAGTGCTAGTTCCTCGGGACTAGCGGGGGGCCGCAGGAATGAGCAGTTCTTC
.,TRBJ1-2,TRBV2,.,CASSATGTSGYTF,TGTGCCAGCAGTGCTACAGGGACGAGCGGCTACACCTTC
.,TRBJ2-5,TRBV18,.,CASSPLFWETQYF,TGTGCCAGCTCACCACTTTTCTGGGAGACCCAGTACTTC
.,TRBJ2-1,TRBV27,TRBD1,CASSLWSGGVYEQFF,TGTGCCAGCAGTTTATGGTCAGGGGGAGTCTATGAGCAGTTCTTC
.,TRBJ1-4,TRBV5-1,.,CASSLDGQNNEKLFF,TGCGCCAGCAGCTTGGACGGTCAGAATAATGAAAAACTGTTTTTT
.,TRBJ2-5,TRBV7-9,TRBD2,CASRLSGNKETQYF,TGTGCCAGCCGGTTAAGCGGGAATAAAGAGACCCAGTACTTC
.,TRBJ1-1,TRBV5-1,.,CASSLIGAEGTAFF,TGCGCCAGCAGCTTGATAGGGGCGGAGGGTACCGCTTTCTTT
.,TRBJ2-3,TRBV11-3,.,CASSSYGGGGTDTQYF,TGTGCCAGCAGCTCCTATGGCGGGGGCGGCACAGATACGCAGTATTTT
.,TRBJ1-2,TRBV4-2,.,CASSQEGTDYGYTF,TGTGCCAGCAGCCAAGAGGGGACTGACTATGGCTACACCTTC
.,TRBJ2-7,TRBV5-4,TRBD2,CASSLGAGTSLTYEQYF,TGTGCCAGCAGCTTGGGAGCCGGGACTAGCCTAACCTACGAGCAGTACTTC
.,TRBJ2-3,TRBV11-2,.,CASNPRGAPKDTQYF,TGTGCCAGCAACCCCAGGGGGGCCCCCAAAGATACGCAGTATTTT
.,TRBJ1-2,TRBV29-1,TRBD1,CSVPGQRGGYTF,TGCAGCGTTCCGGGACAGCGCGGTGGCTACACCTTC
.,TRBJ2-7,TRBV6-2/TRBV6-3,TRBD1,CASSLTGIHYEQYF,TGTGCCAGCAGTCTGACAGGGATTCACTACGAGCAGTACTTC
.,TRBJ2-1,TRBV5-4,.,CASTQGYNEQFF,TGTGCCAGCACCCAGGGCTACAATGAGCAGTTCTTC
.,TRBJ1-1,TRBV19,.,CASRGGGATEAFF,TGTGCCAGTAGAGGAGGGGGGGCGACTGAAGCTTTCTTT